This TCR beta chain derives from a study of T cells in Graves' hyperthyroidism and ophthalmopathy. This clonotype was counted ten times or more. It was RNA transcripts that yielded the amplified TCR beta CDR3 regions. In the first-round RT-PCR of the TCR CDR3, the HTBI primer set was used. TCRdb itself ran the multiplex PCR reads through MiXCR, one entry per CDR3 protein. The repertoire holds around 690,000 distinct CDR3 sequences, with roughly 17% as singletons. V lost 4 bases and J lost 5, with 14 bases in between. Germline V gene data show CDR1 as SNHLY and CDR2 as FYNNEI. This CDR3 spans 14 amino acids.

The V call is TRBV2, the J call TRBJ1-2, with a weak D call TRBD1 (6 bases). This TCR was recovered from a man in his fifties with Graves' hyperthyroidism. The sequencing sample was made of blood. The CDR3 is CASSVYRDAYGYTF. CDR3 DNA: TGTGCCAGCAGTGTGTACAGGGACGCGTATGGCTACACCTTC.